Described below is a single TCR beta chain sequence and its context. Its antigen is as yet unknown. Germline V gene sequence: CDR1 LGHNA, CDR2 YNFKEQ. The length of the CDR3 is 15 residues. Trimming stripped 6 bases from V and 5 bases from J, with 16 bases between. 13 Jbeta primers and 60 Vbeta primers were used for the PCR. Original data processing: Around 10 million of the approximately 80 million unique TCR beta chains counted in a later analysis were shared. Sequenced by immunoSEQ multiplex PCR; TCRdb stores in-frame clones only, minus some. D and trimming come from the DNA, and the V and J calls and clone size come from that table. The sample table sets out 100,000 to 150,000 clones. This sample was taken from a study of cytomegalovirus exposure and HLA in healthy donors. Overall study: The study placed about 86% of its 350 to 450 genotyped donors in the Caucasian-associated ancestry cluster.

Study-wide results and limits: Prior analysis indicated that the majority of TCR beta V segments exhibited productivity approximately 87% or approximately 30% of the time. It was reported in a later analysis that an Asian-associated ancestry cluster showed fewer N-insertions than the approximately 670-donor mean.

The receptor was derived from a man aged 25-40 years in good health and CMV-seronegative. J is TRBJ2-2 and V is TRBV4-2; perhaps TRBD1 as D (5 bases). Sequencing input: PBMCs. The CDR3 DNA reads as TGTGCCAGCAGGCGACAGAGAGAAGAGACCGGGGAGCTGTTTTTT. Translation gives CASRRQREETGELFF.